Listed here are 10 T cell receptor beta chains from one sample, sequenced in a study of T cells in Graves' hyperthyroidism and ophthalmopathy. Using RNA transcripts as the source, TCR beta CDR3 regions were amplified. Carried out on the TCR CDR3, a first-round RT-PCR used the HTBI primer set. TCRdb reprocessed the multiplex PCR reads with MiXCR, giving one entry per CDR3 protein. Among roughly 500,000 distinct CDR3 sequences listed, 22% were seen once. Sequenced: blood. The receptors were sampled from a woman between 65 and 79 years old with Graves' ophthalmopathy.

The chain has TRBV12-3 or TRBV12-4 and TRBJ2-6; 8 positions match TRBD2. Germline trimming cut 5 bases from V and 2 bases from J; bases unmatched to any gene: 5. There are 16 residues in the CDR3. DNA for the CDR3: TGTGCCAGCAGTCCCCAGACTAGCGCTGGGGCCAACGTCCTGACTTTC. This translates into CASSPQTSAGANVLTF.

The chain joins TRBV28 to TRBJ2-2; the D gene could be TRBD1 or TRBD2 (5 bases each). Deletions cut 7 bases from V and 6 bases from J, with 18 bases between. Per the germline V gene, CDR1 is MDHEN and CDR2 is SYDVKM. The CDR3 spans 15 residues. The CDR3 coding sequence is TGTGCCAGCAATGGACACGGGACGGTTTCCGGGGAGCTGTTTTTT. Protein product: CASNGHGTVSGELFF. Based on the CDR3 plus reference TRBV28 and TRBJ2-2, the full variable domain is DVKVTQSSRYLVKRTGEKVFLECVQDMDHENMFWYRQDPGLGLRLIYFSYDVKMKEKGDIPEGYSVSREKKERFSLILESASTNQTSMYLCASNGHGTVSGELFFGEGSRLTVL.

The chain recombines TRBV5-5 with TRBJ2-5; TRBD2 is a possible D gene (5 bases). The last part of the DNA fits TRBJ2-1 better; the J call may be wrong. The CDR3 extends over 14 amino acids. Germline V gene sequence: CDR1 SGHKS, CDR2 YYEKEE (reference sequence). CDR3 sequence: CASSLGLSRETQFF. In DNA form, the CDR3 reads TGTGCCAGCAGCTTGGGACTCTCGAGGGAGACCCAGTTCTTC.

The gene calls are TRBV20-1 and TRBJ2-3, with D tentatively TRBD2 (6 bases). The CDR3 spans 16 residues. V was trimmed by 1 base and J by 6 bases, leaving 20 bases between them. Germline CDR1 DFQATT, CDR2 SNEGSKA (reference sequence). The CDR3 loop is CSARGMGLQSRDTQYF. CDR3 bases: TGCAGTGCTAGAGGCATGGGACTGCAATCAAGGGATACGCAGTATTTT.

The V and J genes are TRBV20-1 and TRBJ2-1, with 10 bases aligning to TRBD2. Germline V gene lookup returns CDR1 DFQATT and CDR2 SNEGSKA (reference sequence). The CDR3 spans 17 residues. Unmatched junction bases numbered 12, after V lost 6 bases and J lost 1 base. The DNA of the CDR3 is TGCAGTGCCGAGGGTAGCGGGAGGAAAAGGTCCTACAATGAGCAGTTCTTC. Protein: CSAEGSGRKRSYNEQFF.

The gene calls are TRBV7-2 and TRBJ2-7, with 7 bases fitting TRBD2. CDR3 length: 14 residues. Germline V gene lookup returns CDR1 SGHTA and CDR2 FQGNSA. The trim removed 5 bases at V and 5 bases at J, leaving 9 bases unmatched. The CDR3 spells CASSAGTNTNEQYF. CDR3 bases: TGTGCCAGCAGCGCCGGGACTAACACAAACGAGCAGTACTTC.

This rearrangement joins TRBV24-1 to TRBJ2-2; TRBD1 aligns across 9 bases. Germline CDR1 is KGHDR and CDR2 is SFDVKD. This CDR3 has 16 residues. The V segment lost 3 bases and the J segment 6 bases; nucleotides outside the gene matches: 7. The CDR3 spells CATSDLRDRDAGELFF. In DNA, the CDR3 is TGTGCCACCAGTGATCTCCGGGACAGGGATGCCGGGGAGCTGTTTTTT.

This clonotype has ten or more counts. The chain has TRBV2 and TRBJ1-1, with unresolved D. CDR1 and CDR2 from the germline V gene are SNHLY and FYNNEI. Trimming left V 5 bases short and J 0 bases short, with 13 bases between. The CDR3 spans 15 residues. Written as DNA, the CDR3 is TGTGCCAGCAGTCTGGATGTAAGTCTGAACACTGAAGCTTTCTTT. This translates into CASSLDVSLNTEAFF.

The table lists this clonotype with a few counts. V usage is TRBV6-2 or TRBV6-3 and J usage is TRBJ2-3; TRBD2 aligns across 10 bases. The CDR3 runs to 14 residues. Germline CDR1 and CDR2: MNHEY and SVGEGT. The V segment lost 6 bases and the J segment 4 bases; nucleotides outside the gene matches: 4. The CDR3 region is CASRPSGSPDTQYF. The CDR3 nucleotides read TGTGCCAGCAGACCTAGCGGGAGCCCAGATACGCAGTATTTT.

The rearrangement joins TRBV7-3 to TRBJ2-1; no clear D. The length of the CDR3 is 13 residues. Germline lookup yields CDR1 SGHTA and CDR2 FQGTGA. V lost 4 bases and J 2 bases, leaving 6 bases between the germline ends. CDR3 sequence: CASSSEPYNEQFF. In DNA, the CDR3 is TGTGCCAGCAGCTCTGAGCCCTACAATGAGCAGTTCTTC. Drawing the rest from reference TRBV7-3 and TRBJ2-1, the complete variable domain is GAGVSQTPSNKVTEKGKYVELRCDPISGHTALYWYRQSLGQGPEFLIYFQGTGAADDSGLPNDRFFAVRPEGSVSTLKIQRTERGDSAVYLCASSSEPYNEQFFGPGTRLTVL.